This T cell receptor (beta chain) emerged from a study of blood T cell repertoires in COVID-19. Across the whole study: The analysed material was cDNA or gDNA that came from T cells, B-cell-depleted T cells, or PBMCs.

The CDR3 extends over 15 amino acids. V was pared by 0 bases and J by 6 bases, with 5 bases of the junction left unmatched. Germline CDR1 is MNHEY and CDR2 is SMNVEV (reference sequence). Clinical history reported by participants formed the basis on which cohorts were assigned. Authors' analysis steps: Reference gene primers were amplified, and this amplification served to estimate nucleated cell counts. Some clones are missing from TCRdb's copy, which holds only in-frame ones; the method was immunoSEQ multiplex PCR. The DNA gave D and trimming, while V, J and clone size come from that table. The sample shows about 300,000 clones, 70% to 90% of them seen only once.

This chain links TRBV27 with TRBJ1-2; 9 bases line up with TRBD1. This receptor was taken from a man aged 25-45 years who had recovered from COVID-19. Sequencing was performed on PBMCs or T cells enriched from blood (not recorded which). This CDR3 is CASSLSPTGGNGYTF. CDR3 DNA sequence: TGTGCCAGCAGTTTATCCCCGACAGGGGGAAATGGCTACACCTTC.